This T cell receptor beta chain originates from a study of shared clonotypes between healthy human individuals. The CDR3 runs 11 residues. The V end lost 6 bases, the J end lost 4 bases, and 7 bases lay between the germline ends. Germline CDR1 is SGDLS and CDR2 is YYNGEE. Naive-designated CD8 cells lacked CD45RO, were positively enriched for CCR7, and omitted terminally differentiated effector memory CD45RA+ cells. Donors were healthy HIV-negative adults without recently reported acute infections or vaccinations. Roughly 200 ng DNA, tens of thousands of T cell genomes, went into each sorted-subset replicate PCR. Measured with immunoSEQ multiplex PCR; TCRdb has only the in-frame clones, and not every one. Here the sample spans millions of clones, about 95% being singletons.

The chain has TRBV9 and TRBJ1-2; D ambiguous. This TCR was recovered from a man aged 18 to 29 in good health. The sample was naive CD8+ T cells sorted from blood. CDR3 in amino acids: CASKGLYGYTF. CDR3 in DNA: TGTGCCAGCAAAGGGCTCTATGGCTACACCTTC.